The 26 T cell receptor beta chains listed next were all sequenced from one sample in a study of OX40 agonist ivuxolimab in advanced cancers. Profiling relied on immunoSEQ multiplex PCR, and the TCRdb table lists in-frame clones only, not all of them. This table holds approximately 82,000 clones, 75% to 90% found once. Sequencing was performed on CD4+ or CD8+ T cells sorted from blood, taken in a trial of the OX40 agonist ivuxolimab. These receptors all stem from an adult with an advanced solid tumor such as melanoma, head and neck, liver or kidney cancer.

The V gene is TRBV7-8, the J gene TRBJ1-6, with D uncertain. Germline loops: CDR1 SGHVS, CDR2 FQNEAQ. Trimming stripped 3 bases from V and 4 bases from J, with 7 bases between. The CDR3 has 14 residues. The CDR3 bases are TGTGCCAGCAGCTTGGACGGGTATAATTCACCCCTCCACTTT. Translation gives CASSLDGYNSPLHF.

The V call is TRBV4-2, the J call TRBJ2-5; D gene unclear. This CDR3 contains 15 residues. V shed 4 bases and J shed 2 bases, with 14 bases lying between them. Germline lookup yields CDR1 LGHNA and CDR2 YNFKEQ. The CDR3 DNA follows: TGTGCCAGCAGCCCTCACACGCCAGGTCAAGAGACCCAGTACTTC. Translation: CASSPHTPGQETQYF.

V usage is TRBV27 and J usage is TRBJ2-6, with D unresolved. Trimming took 2 bases from V and 0 from J, leaving 2 bases between them. This CDR3 region has 14 residues. In germline, CDR1 is MNHEY, CDR2 SMNVEV (reference sequence). The CDR3 DNA sequence: TGTGCCAGCAGTTTACACTCTGGGGCCAACGTCCTGACTTTC. This translates into CASSLHSGANVLTF.

This clone was counted a few times. This chain links TRBV4-1 with TRBJ1-5; D call uncertain. Germline V gene data show CDR1 as MGHRA and CDR2 as YSYEKL. CDR3 size: 13 residues. The V end was cut by 0 bases, the J end by 6 bases, with 6 bases between. The CDR3 loop reads CASSQDDIQPQHF. The CDR3 DNA follows: TGCGCCAGCAGCCAAGACGATATTCAGCCCCAGCATTTT.

This chain connects TRBV28 to TRBJ1-2; possibly TRBD1 for D (5 bases). The CDR3 extends over 14 amino acids. V gave up 7 bases and J gave up 7 bases, with 19 bases separating them. Germline V gene sequence: CDR1 MDHEN, CDR2 SYDVKM. The CDR3 protein is CASISGGNQAGYTF. The CDR3 DNA follows: TGTGCCAGCATCTCCGGGGGGAATCAGGCTGGCTACACCTTC.

V usage is TRBV11-3 and J usage is TRBJ2-1, with D perhaps TRBD1 or TRBD2 (5 bases each). The CDR3 has 15 amino acids. Deletions cut 3 bases from V and 4 bases from J, with 13 bases between. Per germline, CDR1 SGHNT and CDR2 YENEEA. CDR3 in amino acids: CASSLSWGLYNEQFF. The CDR3 coding sequence is TGTGCCAGCAGCTTGAGCTGGGGGTTGTACAATGAGCAGTTCTTC.

The J gene is TRBJ1-1, the V gene TRBV5-6; D gene ambiguous. The CDR3 extends over 13 amino acids. The V and J ends lost 2 bases and 5 bases respectively, with 10 bases between them. CDR1 SGHDT and CDR2 YYEEEE come from the germline V gene. The CDR3 reads CASSFATGTEAFF. Here the CDR3 DNA reads TGTGCCAGCAGCTTCGCTACGGGTACTGAAGCTTTCTTT.

The chain is built from TRBV27 and TRBJ2-7; D is uncertain. The V gene lost 6 bases and the J gene lost 4 bases, with 16 bases spanning the gap. The length of the CDR3 is 14 residues. Germline loops: CDR1 MNHEY, CDR2 SMNVEV (reference sequence). The CDR3 here is CASSPGWAPYEQYF. As DNA, the CDR3 is TGTGCCAGCAGCCCAGGCTGGGCTCCGTACGAGCAGTACTTC.

The chain employs TRBV15 and TRBJ2-3; perhaps TRBD1 as D (5 bases). CDR3 length: 14 residues. Trimming pared 6 bases from V and 2 bases from J, leaving 12 bases between. Germline CDR1 LNHNV, CDR2 YYDKDF (reference sequence). The CDR3 loop reads CATRAGSLTDTQYF. In nucleotides, the CDR3 is TGTGCCACCAGGGCAGGGTCTCTCACAGATACGCAGTATTTT.

The chain combines TRBV7-2 with TRBJ1-2; D is perhaps TRBD1 (5 bases). This CDR3 spans 14 amino acids. CDR1 and CDR2 from the germline V gene are SGHTA and FQGNSA. Trimming took 4 bases from V and 4 from J, leaving 13 bases between them. The CDR3 DNA is TGTGCCAGCAGCTCCTTTCAGGGCTTCTATGGCTACACCTTC. Its protein is CASSSFQGFYGYTF.

The chain combines TRBV5-1 with TRBJ1-1; D is uncertain. Germline V lookup: CDR1 SGHRS, CDR2 YFSETQ. The CDR3 is 14 amino acids. Trimming left V 3 bases short and J 2 bases short, with 11 bases between. CDR3 in amino acids: CASSSDRRNTEAFF. CDR3 in DNA: TGCGCCAGCAGCTCCGACCGTAGAAACACTGAAGCTTTCTTT.

The rearrangement joins TRBV5-5 to TRBJ1-2; unclear D gene. The CDR3 consists of 14 residues. CDR1 and CDR2 (germline): SGHKS, YYEKEE (reference sequence). V lost 1 base, J lost 5 bases, and 12 bases lay in between. The CDR3 here is CASSLPAISYGYTF. CDR3 DNA sequence: TGTGCCAGCAGCTTGCCCGCGATCTCGTATGGCTACACCTTC. The variable domain in full, with the rest retrieved from reference TRBV5-5 and TRBJ1-2, is DAGVTQSPTHLIKTRGQQVTLRCSPISGHKSVSWYQQVLGQGPQFIFQYYEKEERGRGNFPDRFSARQFPNYSSELNVNALLLGDSALYLCASSLPAISYGYTFGSGTRLTVV.

The chain is built from TRBV7-2 and TRBJ2-7; 11 bases line up with TRBD2. CDR1 and CDR2 from the germline V gene are SGHTA and FQGNSA. There are 15 residues in the CDR3. Trimming at V came to 4 bases and at J to 0 bases, leaving 2 bases not matched to a gene. CDR3 amino acids: CASSSSGGSSYEQYF. The CDR3 bases are TGTGCCAGCAGCTCTAGCGGGGGGAGCTCCTACGAGCAGTACTTC.

CDR3 in DNA: TGTGCCAGCAGCTTACAGCCAGATAGCAATCAGCCCCAGCATTTT. Protein product: CASSLQPDSNQPQHF. The chain couples TRBV5-4 to TRBJ1-5, with unresolved D. V was trimmed by 2 bases and J by 0 bases, leaving 9 bases between them. The CDR3 length is 15 residues. Germline assignment: CDR1 SGHNT and CDR2 YYREEE (reference sequence).

This clone was detected only once. The chain joins TRBV29-1 to TRBJ2-1; 11 bases match TRBD2. Germline loops: CDR1 SQVTM, CDR2 ANQGSEA. CDR3 length: 16 residues. J lost 3 bases, V lost 3 bases, and 7 bases had no gene match. In DNA, the CDR3 is TGCAGCGTTGACATCCCACTAGCGGGGGTCTACAATGAGCAGTTCTTC. Its translation is CSVDIPLAGVYNEQFF.

The rearrangement links TRBV2 to TRBJ2-3; 7 bases align to TRBD1. Germline CDR1 reads SNHLY; CDR2 reads FYNNEI. V gave up 8 bases and J gave up 5 bases; unmatched junction bases: 10. The CDR3 length is 14 residues. CDR3 loop: CASGAGGFGDTQYF. As DNA, the CDR3 is TGTGCCAGCGGGGCAGGGGGTTTTGGAGATACGCAGTATTTT.

Of note for this clone: The sample contains more than one DNA sequence encoding this CDR3. The rearrangement joins TRBV2 to TRBJ2-7, with D uncertain. The V gene lost 4 bases and the J gene lost 1 base, with 8 bases spanning the gap. The CDR3 is 13 residues long. Germline lookup yields CDR1 SNHLY and CDR2 FYNNEI. This CDR3 reads CASSVSQSYEQYF. The CDR3 nucleotides read TGTGCCAGCAGTGTCAGTCAATCCTACGAGCAGTACTTC. Full variable domain (outside the CDR3, taken from reference TRBV2 and TRBJ2-7): EPEVTQTPSHQVTQMGQEVILRCVPISNHLYFYWYRQILGQKVEFLVSFYNNEISEKSEIFDDQFSVERPDGSNFTLKIRSTKLEDSAMYFCASSVSQSYEQYFGPGTRLTVT.

The rearrangement links TRBV19 to TRBJ2-3; D is unclear. V lost 5 bases to trimming and J lost 0 bases, with 12 bases between them. This CDR3 spans 15 amino acids. Per the germline V gene, CDR1 is LNHDA and CDR2 is SQIVND (reference sequence). DNA of the CDR3: TGTGCCAGTAGTGCCGGACGGACGAGCACAGATACGCAGTATTTT. Translated: CASSAGRTSTDTQYF.

This clone is a singleton in its sample. This sequence joins TRBV18 and TRBJ1-5; D uncertain. Germline V gives CDR1 KGHSH, CDR2 LQKENI. The CDR3 has 14 amino acids. V was cut by 4 bases and J by 5 bases, with 12 bases left in between. As DNA, the CDR3 is TGTGCCAGCTCACGGTCGGACGGCGATCAGCCCCAGCATTTT. It encodes CASSRSDGDQPQHF.

The rearrangement joins TRBV18 to TRBJ1-4; 8 nucleotides line up with TRBD1. Germline CDR1 KGHSH, CDR2 LQKENI. The CDR3 covers 14 residues. V lost 3 bases and J lost 6; bases outside the gene matches: 3. CDR3 in DNA: TGTGCCAGCTCACCCCCGACAGGGGATGAAAAACTGTTTTTT. Protein product: CASSPPTGDEKLFF.

The chain carries TRBV6-6 and TRBJ2-6, with a weak D call TRBD2 (6 bases). Per the germline V gene, CDR1 is MNHNY and CDR2 is SVGAGI (reference sequence). Trimming shortened V by 3 bases and J by 1 base, and 7 bases separated the two germline ends. The CDR3 is 15 amino acids. DNA for the CDR3: TGTGCCAGCAGTTATAGCGGATCTGGGGCCAACGTCCTGACTTTC. Amino acid sequence: CASSYSGSGANVLTF.

V gene TRBV5-6 combines with J gene TRBJ1-5; 7 nucleotides match TRBD1. The V gene end was trimmed by 1 base and the J gene end by 7 bases; junction bases not matched to a gene: 14. The CDR3 is 17 amino acids. Germline lookup yields CDR1 SGHDT and CDR2 YYEEEE. This CDR3 is CASSLWGLRSGGQPQHF. Written as DNA, the CDR3 is TGTGCCAGCAGCTTGTGGGGTCTGAGGTCAGGGGGACAGCCCCAGCATTTT.

The chain links TRBV6-6 to TRBJ2-7; TRBD1 aligns across 9 bases. This CDR3 has 15 amino acids. Germline V lookup: CDR1 MNHNY, CDR2 SVGAGI (reference sequence). J was trimmed by 6 bases and V by 6 bases; bases with no gene match: 12. The DNA for the CDR3 is TGTGCCAGCAGCCAAGGCGGGACAGGGAGCTCCGAGCAGTACTTC. Protein sequence: CASSQGGTGSSEQYF.

This chain uses TRBV5-6 with TRBJ2-7; 7 bases are shared with TRBD1. Per germline, CDR1 SGHDT and CDR2 YYEEEE. The CDR3 sequence is 16 residues long. With 0 bases clipped from V and 0 bases from J, the junction kept 6 bases outside the gene matches. CDR3 DNA: TGTGCCAGCAGCTTGGCCTCACAGGGGACCTCCTACGAGCAGTACTTC. Its protein product is CASSLASQGTSYEQYF.

The chain employs TRBV10-1 and TRBJ2-5; TRBD1 matches 11 bases. J was trimmed by 4 bases and V by 3 bases; bases with no gene match: 7. Germline lookup yields CDR1 WNHNN and CDR2 SYGVQD (reference sequence). The CDR3 runs 16 residues. CDR3 amino acids: CASSDGRTGGRETQYF. CDR3 sequence (DNA): TGCGCCAGCAGTGATGGACGGACAGGGGGCCGAGAGACCCAGTACTTC.

The chain combines TRBV6-1 with TRBJ2-7; D not resolved. Between the trimmed V and J ends, which lost 2 bases and 5 bases, there was a span of 25 bases. This CDR3 region has 18 residues. CDR1 is MNHNS and CDR2 is SASEGT in the germline V gene. Here the CDR3 reads CASSELFWLGIKNHEQYF. The CDR3 nucleotides read TGTGCCAGCAGTGAATTGTTTTGGCTGGGAATCAAAAACCACGAGCAGTACTTC.